This passage covers 3 T cell receptor beta chains from one sample sequenced in a study of healthy donors' naive CD4 and CD8 T cells. TCR libraries were built from roughly 0.5 ug of total RNA by linear amplification. TCRdb re-called the reads with MiXCR, one entry per CDR3 protein. The sample shows about 200,000 distinct CDR3 sequences, under 85% of them seen only once. Sequencing used naive CD4+ and CD8+ T cells sorted from blood, pooled from several donors. The receptors derive from a pool of human donors in good health; the sample pools cells from several healthy donors.

The chain couples TRBV6-5 to TRBJ2-7; a weak D match, TRBD2 (6 bases). The CDR3 spans 12 residues. In germline, CDR1 is MNHEY, CDR2 SVGAGI. The germline V and J ends were trimmed by 5 bases and 3 bases, with 8 bases remaining between them. CDR3 DNA sequence: TGTGCCAGCAGTAACGGGGGCTACGAGCAGTACTTC. It translates to CASSNGGYEQYF.

This chain links TRBV27 with TRBJ2-1; D remains ambiguous. With 7 bases removed from V and 2 bases from J, the gap between germline ends came to 15 bases. Germline CDR1 and CDR2: MNHEY and SMNVEV (reference sequence). CDR3 length: 15 amino acids. The DNA of the CDR3 is TGTGCCAGCAATCCCGGGTTGCGGACCTACAATGAGCAGTTCTTC. It encodes CASNPGLRTYNEQFF.

The chain employs TRBV12-3 or TRBV12-4 and TRBJ2-5; D may correspond to TRBD1 or TRBD2 (5 bases each). The V end lost 2 bases, the J end lost 1 base, and 8 bases lay between the germline ends. The CDR3 loop spans 14 amino acids. CDR3 sequence: CASSLRGPQETQYF. As DNA, the CDR3 is TGTGCCAGCAGTTTACGGGGACCCCAAGAGACCCAGTACTTC.